This T cell receptor (beta chain) is from a study of blood T cell repertoires in COVID-19. Using immunoSEQ multiplex PCR, the repertoire was profiled, and TCRdb retains in-frame clones only, with some absent. The sample carries around 230,000 clones, roughly 89% recorded once. This TCR derives from a woman aged 25 to 39 with acute COVID-19. Sequencing was done on a sample of PBMCs or T cells enriched from blood (not recorded which).

In nucleotides, the CDR3 is TGTGCCAGCAGCCAAGGACTAGCGGGCCAAGAGACCCAGTACTTC. Amino acids: CASSQGLAGQETQYF. The chain links TRBV5-6 to TRBJ2-5, with 11 nucleotides matching TRBD2. Germline V gene data show CDR1 as SGHDT and CDR2 as YYEEEE. The CDR3 runs 15 residues. J lost 1 base, V lost 4 bases, and 3 bases had no gene match. The complete variable domain, with remaining parts taken from reference TRBV5-6 and TRBJ2-5, reads DAGVTQSPTHLIKTRGQQVTLRCSPKSGHDTVSWYQQALGQGPQFIFQYYEEEERQRGNFPDRFSGHQFPNYSSELNVNALLLGDSALYLCASSQGLAGQETQYFGPGTRLLVL.